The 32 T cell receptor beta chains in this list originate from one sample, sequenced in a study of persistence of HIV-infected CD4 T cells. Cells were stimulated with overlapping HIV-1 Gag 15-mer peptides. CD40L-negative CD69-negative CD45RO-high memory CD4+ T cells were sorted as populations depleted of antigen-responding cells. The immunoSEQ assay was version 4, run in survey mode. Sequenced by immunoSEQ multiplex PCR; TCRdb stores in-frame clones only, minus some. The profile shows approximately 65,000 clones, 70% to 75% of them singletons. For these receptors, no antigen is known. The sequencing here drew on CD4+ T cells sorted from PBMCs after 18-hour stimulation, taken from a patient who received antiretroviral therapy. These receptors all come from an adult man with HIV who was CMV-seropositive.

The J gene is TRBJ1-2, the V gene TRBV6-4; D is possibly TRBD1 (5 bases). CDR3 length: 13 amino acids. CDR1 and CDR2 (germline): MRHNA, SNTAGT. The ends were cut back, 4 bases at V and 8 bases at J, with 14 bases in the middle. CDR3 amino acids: CASSATGGSGYTF. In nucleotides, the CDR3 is TGTGCCAGCAGTGCCACGGGGGGGTCCGGCTACACCTTC.

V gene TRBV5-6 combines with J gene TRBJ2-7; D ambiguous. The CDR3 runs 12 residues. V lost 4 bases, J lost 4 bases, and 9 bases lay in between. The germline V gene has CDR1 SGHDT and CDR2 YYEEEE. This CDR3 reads CASSPWGYEQYF. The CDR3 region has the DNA TGTGCCAGCAGCCCTTGGGGTTACGAGCAGTACTTC. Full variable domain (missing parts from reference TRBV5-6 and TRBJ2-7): DAGVTQSPTHLIKTRGQQVTLRCSPKSGHDTVSWYQQALGQGPQFIFQYYEEEERQRGNFPDRFSGHQFPNYSSELNVNALLLGDSALYLCASSPWGYEQYFGPGTRLTVT.

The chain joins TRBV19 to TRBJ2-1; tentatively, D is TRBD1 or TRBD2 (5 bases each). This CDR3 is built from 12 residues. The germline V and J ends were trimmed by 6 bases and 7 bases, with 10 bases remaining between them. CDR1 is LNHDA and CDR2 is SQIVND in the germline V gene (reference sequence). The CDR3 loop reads CASRGTGNEQFF. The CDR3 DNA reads TGTGCCAGTAGGGGGACGGGAAATGAGCAGTTCTTC.

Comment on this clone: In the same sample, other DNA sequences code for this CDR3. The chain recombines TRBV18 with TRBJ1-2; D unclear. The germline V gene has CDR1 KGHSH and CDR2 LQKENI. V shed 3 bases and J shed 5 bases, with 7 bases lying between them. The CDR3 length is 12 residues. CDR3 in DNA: TGTGCCAGCTCACCTTCGGGATATGGCTACACCTTC. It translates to CASSPSGYGYTF.

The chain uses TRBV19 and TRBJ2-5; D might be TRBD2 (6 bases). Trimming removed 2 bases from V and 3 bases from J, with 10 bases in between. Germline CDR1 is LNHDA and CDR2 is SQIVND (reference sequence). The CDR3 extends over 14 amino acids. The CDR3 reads CASSIIGGKETQYF. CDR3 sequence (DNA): TGTGCCAGTAGTATAATAGGAGGGAAAGAGACCCAGTACTTC.

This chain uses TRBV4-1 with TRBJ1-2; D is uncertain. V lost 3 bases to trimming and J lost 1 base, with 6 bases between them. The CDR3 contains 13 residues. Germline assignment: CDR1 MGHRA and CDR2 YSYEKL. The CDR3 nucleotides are TGCGCCAGCAGCCAGGAAGTTAACTATGGCTACACCTTC. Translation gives CASSQEVNYGYTF.

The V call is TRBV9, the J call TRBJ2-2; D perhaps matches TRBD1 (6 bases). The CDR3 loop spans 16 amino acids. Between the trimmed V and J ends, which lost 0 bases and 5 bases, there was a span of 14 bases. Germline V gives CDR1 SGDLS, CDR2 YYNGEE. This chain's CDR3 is CASSVEKNRATGELFF. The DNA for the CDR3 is TGTGCCAGCAGCGTAGAGAAGAACAGGGCAACCGGGGAGCTGTTTTTT.

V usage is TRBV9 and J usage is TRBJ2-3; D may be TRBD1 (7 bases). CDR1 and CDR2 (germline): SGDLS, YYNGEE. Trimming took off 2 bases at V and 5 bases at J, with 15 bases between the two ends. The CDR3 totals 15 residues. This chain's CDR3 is CASSVHRGGVDTQYF. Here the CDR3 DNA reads TGTGCCAGCAGCGTCCACAGGGGCGGGGTAGATACGCAGTATTTT.

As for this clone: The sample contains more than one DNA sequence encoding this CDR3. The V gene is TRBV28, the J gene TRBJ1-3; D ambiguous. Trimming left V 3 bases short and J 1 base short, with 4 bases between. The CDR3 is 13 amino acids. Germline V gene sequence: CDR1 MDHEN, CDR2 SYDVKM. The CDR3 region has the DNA TGTGCCAGCAGTTTTGGGTCTGGAAACACCATATATTTT. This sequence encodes CASSFGSGNTIYF.

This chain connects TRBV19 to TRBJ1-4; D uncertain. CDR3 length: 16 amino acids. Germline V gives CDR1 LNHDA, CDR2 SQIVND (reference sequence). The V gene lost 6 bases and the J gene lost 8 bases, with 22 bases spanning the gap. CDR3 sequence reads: CASSLSNGGRFEKLFF. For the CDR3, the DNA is TGTGCCAGTAGCCTATCGAATGGAGGGAGATTCGAAAAACTGTTTTTT.

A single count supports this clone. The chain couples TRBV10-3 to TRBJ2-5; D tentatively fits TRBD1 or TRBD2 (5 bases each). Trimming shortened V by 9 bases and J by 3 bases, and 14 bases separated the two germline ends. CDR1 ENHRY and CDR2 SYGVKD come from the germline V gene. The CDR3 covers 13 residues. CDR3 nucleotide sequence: TGTGCCATGGCCGGGACGGATGAAGAGACCCAGTACTTC. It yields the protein CAMAGTDEETQYF.

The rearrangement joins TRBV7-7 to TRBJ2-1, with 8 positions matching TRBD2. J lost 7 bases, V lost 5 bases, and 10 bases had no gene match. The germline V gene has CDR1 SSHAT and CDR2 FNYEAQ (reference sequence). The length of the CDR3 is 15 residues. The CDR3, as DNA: TGTGCCAGCAGCCCTAGTGGGGGACTAGGAAATGAGCAGTTCTTC. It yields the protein CASSPSGGLGNEQFF.

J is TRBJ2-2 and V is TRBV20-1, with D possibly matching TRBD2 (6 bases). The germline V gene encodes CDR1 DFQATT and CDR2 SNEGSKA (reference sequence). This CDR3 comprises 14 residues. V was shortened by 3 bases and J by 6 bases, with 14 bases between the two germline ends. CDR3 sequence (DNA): TGCAGTGCTAGTGAAGGAGGGGTGGCCGGGGAGCTGTTTTTT. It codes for CSASEGGVAGELFF.

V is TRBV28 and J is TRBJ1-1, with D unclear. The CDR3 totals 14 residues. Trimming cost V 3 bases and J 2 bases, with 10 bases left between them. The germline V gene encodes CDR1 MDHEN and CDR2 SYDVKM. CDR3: CASSLLSINTEAFF. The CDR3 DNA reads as TGTGCCAGCAGTTTGTTAAGTATTAACACTGAAGCTTTCTTT.

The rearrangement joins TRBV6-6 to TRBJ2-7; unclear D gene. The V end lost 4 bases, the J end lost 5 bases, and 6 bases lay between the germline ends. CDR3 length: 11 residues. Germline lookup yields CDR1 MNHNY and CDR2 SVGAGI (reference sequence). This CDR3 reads CASSSFNEQYF. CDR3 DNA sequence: TGTGCCAGCAGTTCTTTCAACGAGCAGTACTTC.

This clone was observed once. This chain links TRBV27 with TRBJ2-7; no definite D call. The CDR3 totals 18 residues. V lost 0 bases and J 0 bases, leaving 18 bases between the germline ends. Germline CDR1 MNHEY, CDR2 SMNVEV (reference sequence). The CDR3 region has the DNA TGTGCCAGCAGTTTATCGTTCTCCGGTACCAAGAGCTCCTACGAGCAGTACTTC. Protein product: CASSLSFSGTKSSYEQYF.

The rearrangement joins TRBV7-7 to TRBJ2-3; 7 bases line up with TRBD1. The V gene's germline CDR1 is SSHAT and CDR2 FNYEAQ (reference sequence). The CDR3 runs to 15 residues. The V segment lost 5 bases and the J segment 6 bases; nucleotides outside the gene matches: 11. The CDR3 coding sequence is TGTGCCAGCAGCCTTACAGGGGCCCTCACGGATACGCAGTATTTT. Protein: CASSLTGALTDTQYF.

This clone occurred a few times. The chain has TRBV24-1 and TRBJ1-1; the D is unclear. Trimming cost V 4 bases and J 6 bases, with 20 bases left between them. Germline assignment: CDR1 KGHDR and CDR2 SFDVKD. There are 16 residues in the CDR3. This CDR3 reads CATSDRYRAPISEAFF. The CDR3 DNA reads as TGTGCCACCAGTGACCGTTACCGGGCCCCAATCTCTGAAGCTTTCTTT.

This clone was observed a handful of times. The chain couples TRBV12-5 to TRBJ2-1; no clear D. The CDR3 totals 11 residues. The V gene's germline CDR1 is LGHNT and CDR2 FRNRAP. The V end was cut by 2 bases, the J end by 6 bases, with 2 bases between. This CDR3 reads CASGLLNEQFF. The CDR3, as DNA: TGTGCTAGTGGTTTGCTCAATGAGCAGTTCTTC.

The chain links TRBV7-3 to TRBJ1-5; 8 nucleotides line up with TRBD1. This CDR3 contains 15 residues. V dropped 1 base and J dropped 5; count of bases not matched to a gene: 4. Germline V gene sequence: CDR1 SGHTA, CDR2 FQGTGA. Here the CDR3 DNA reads TGTGCCAGCAGCTTAAGCTCGACAGGGGATCAGCCCCAGCATTTT. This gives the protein CASSLSSTGDQPQHF.

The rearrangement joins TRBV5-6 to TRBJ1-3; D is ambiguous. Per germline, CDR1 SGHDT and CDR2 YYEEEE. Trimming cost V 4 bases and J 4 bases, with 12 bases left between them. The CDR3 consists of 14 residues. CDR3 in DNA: TGTGCCAGCAGCCCGTTAGGGTCCGGAAACACCATATATTTT. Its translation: CASSPLGSGNTIYF.

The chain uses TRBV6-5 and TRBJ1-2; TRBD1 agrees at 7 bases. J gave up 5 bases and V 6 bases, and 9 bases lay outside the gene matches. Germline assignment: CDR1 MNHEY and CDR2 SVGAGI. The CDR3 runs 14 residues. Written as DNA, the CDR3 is TGTGCCAGCAGCGGGCAGACAGGGATATATGGCTACACCTTC. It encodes CASSGQTGIYGYTF.

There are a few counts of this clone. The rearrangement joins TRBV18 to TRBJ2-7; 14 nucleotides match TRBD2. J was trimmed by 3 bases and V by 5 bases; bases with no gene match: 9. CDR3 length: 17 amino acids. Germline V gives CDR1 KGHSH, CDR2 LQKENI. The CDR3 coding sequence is TGTGCCAGCTCATCCACCTGGACTAGCGGGGGGTTCTACGAGCAGTACTTC. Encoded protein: CASSSTWTSGGFYEQYF. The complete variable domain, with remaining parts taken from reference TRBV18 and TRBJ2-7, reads NAGVMQNPRHLVRRRGQEARLRCSPMKGHSHVYWYRQLPEEGLKFMVYLQKENIIDESGMPKERFSAEFPKEGPSILRIQQVVRGDSAAYFCASSSTWTSGGFYEQYFGPGTRLTVT.

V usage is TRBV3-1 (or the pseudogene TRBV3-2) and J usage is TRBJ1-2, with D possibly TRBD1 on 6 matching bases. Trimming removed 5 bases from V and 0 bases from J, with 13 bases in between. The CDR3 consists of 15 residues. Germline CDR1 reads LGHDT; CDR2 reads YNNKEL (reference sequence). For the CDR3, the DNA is TGTGCCAGCAGCTCTGGGCGGGGGCCTAACTATGGCTACACCTTC. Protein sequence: CASSSGRGPNYGYTF.

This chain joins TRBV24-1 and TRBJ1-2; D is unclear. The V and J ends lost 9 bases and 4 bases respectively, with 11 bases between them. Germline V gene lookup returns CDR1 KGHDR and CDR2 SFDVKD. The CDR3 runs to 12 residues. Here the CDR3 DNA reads TGTGCCACCTCCGCCGGGAGCTATGGCTACACCTTC. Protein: CATSAGSYGYTF.

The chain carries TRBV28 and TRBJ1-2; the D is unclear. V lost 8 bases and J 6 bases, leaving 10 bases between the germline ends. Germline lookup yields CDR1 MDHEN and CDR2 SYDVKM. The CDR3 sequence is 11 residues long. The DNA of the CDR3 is TGTGCCAGCGCCGTATTGAATGGCTACACCTTC. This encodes CASAVLNGYTF.

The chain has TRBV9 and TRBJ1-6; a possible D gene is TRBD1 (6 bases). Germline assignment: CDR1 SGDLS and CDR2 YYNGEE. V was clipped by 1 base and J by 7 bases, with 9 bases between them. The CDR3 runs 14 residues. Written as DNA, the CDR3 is TGTGCCAGCAGCGTACGGGGGGCGAATTCACCCCTCCACTTT. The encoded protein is CASSVRGANSPLHF.

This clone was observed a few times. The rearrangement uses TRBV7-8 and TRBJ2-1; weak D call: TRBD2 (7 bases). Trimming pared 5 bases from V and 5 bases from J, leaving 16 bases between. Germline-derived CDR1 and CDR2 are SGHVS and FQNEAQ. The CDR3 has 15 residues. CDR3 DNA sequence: TGTGCCAGCAGCCCCGGAGGGGGGGGTCACAATGAGCAGTTCTTC. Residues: CASSPGGGGHNEQFF.

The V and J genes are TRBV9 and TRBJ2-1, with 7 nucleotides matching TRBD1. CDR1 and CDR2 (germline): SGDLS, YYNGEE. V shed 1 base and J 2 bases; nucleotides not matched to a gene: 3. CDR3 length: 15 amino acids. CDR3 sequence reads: CASSVSQGAYNEQFF. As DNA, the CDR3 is TGTGCCAGCAGCGTATCGCAGGGGGCCTACAATGAGCAGTTCTTC.

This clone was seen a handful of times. CDR3 sequence: CASSQDSAYEQYF. The CDR3 bases are TGCGCCAGCAGCCAAGATTCAGCCTACGAGCAGTACTTC. V is TRBV4-1 and J is TRBJ2-7; D unclear. The germline gives CDR1 MGHRA, CDR2 YSYEKL. The CDR3 sequence is 13 residues long. V was shortened by 0 bases and J by 2 bases, with 5 bases between the two germline ends.

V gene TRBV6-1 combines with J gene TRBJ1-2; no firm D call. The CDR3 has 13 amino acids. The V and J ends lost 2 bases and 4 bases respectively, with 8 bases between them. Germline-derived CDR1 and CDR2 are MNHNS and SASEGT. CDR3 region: CASSEPAFYGYTF. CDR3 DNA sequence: TGTGCCAGCAGTGAACCTGCTTTCTATGGCTACACCTTC.

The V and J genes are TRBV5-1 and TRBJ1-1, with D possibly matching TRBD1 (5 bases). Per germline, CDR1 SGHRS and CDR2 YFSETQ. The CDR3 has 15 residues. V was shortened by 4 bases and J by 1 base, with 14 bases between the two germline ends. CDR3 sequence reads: CASSLHTQGNTEAFF. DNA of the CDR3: TGCGCCAGCAGCCTGCACACCCAGGGGAACACTGAAGCTTTCTTT.